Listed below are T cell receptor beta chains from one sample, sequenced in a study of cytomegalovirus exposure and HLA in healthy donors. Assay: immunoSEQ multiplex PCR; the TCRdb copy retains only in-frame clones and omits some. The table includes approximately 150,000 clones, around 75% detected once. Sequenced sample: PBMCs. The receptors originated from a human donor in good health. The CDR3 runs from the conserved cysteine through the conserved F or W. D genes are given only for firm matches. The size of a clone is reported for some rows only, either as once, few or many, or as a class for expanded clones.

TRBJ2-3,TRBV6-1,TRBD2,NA,CASSESGGISTDTQYF,TGTGCCAGCAGTGAAAGCGGGGGGATAAGCACAGATACGCAGTATTTT
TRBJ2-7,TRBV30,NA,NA,CAWISGEQSSYEQYF,TGTGCCTGGATCTCGGGTGAGCAAAGCTCCTACGAGCAGTACTTC
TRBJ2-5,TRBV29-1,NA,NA,CSVEGRNWLGETQYF,TGCAGCGTTGAAGGCCGTAATTGGCTTGGAGAGACCCAGTACTTC
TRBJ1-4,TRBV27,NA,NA,CASSSTPWRGIWDEKLFF,TGTGCCAGCAGTTCCACTCCCTGGAGGGGAATCTGGGATGAAAAACTGTTTTTT
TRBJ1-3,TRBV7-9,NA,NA,CASSSAQGNTIYF,TGTGCCAGCAGCTCCGCACAGGGAAACACCATATATTTT
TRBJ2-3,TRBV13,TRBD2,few,CASSLRTSAFTDTQYF,TGTGCCAGCAGCCTCCGGACTAGCGCTTTCACAGATACGCAGTATTTT
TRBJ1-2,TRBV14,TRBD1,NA,CASSHVYGTGISYTF,TGTGCCAGCAGCCATGTTTATGGGACAGGGATCAGCTACACCTTC
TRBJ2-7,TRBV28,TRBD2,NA,CASSYPSGDEQYF,TGTGCCAGCAGTTATCCTAGCGGGGACGAGCAGTACTTC
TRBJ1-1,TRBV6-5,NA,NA,CASSYRRLGGITEAFF,TGTGCCAGCAGTTATCGAAGGCTGGGAGGTATCACTGAAGCTTTCTTT
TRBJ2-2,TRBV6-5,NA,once,CASSGQLNTGELFF,TGTGCCAGCTCAGGACAGCTGAACACCGGGGAGCTGTTTTTT
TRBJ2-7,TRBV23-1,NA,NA,CASSRLSVRGRGYEQYF,TGCGCCAGCAGTCGGCTCAGTGTCAGGGGTCGAGGCTACGAGCAGTACTTC
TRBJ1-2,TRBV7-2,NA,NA,CASSSQQGYGYTF,TGTGCCAGCAGCTCCCAACAGGGTTATGGCTACACCTTC
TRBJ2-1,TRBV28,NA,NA,CASTLGGHLYNEQFF,TGTGCCAGCACCTTGGGGGGGCACCTCTACAATGAGCAGTTCTTC
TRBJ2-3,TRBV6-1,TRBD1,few,CASNSGTGVADTQYF,TGTGCCAGCAATTCCGGGACAGGGGTGGCAGATACGCAGTATTTT
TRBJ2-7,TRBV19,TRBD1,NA,CASSAPGTGYHEQYF,TGTGCCAGTAGTGCCCCTGGGACAGGGTATCACGAGCAGTACTTC
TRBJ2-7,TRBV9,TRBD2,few,CASSGTSGSHEQYF,TGTGCCAGCAGCGGAACTAGCGGGTCCCACGAGCAGTACTTC
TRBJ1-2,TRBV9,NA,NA,CASSVEDATDYGYTF,TGTGCCAGCAGCGTAGAGGATGCGACAGACTATGGCTACACCTTC
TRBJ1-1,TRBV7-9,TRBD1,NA,CSSSPPVQGLMNTEAFF,TGTTCCAGCAGCCCGCCGGTACAGGGGCTAATGAACACTGAAGCTTTCTTT
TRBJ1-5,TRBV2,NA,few,CASSEGTGPLPQHF,TGTGCCAGCAGTGAAGGAACAGGCCCACTGCCCCAGCATTTT
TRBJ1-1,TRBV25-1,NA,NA,CASSDSTLLYAFF,TGTGCCAGCAGTGATTCTACCCTCTTATACGCTTTCTTT
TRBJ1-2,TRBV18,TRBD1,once,CASSPLGDRGYINYGYTF,TGTGCCAGCTCCCCCCTTGGGGACAGGGGGTATATCAACTATGGCTACACCTTC
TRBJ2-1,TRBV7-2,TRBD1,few,CASSITGDEQFF,TGTGCCAGCAGCATTACAGGGGATGAGCAGTTCTTC